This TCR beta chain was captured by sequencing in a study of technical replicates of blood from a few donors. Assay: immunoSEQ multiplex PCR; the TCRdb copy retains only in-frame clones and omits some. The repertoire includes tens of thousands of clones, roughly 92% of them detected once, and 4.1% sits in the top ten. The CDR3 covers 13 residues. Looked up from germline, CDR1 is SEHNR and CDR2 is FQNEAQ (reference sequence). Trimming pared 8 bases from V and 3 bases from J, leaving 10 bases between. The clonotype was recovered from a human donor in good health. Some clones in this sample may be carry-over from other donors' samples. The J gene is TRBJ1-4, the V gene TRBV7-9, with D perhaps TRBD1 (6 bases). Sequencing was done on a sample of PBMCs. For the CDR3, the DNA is TGTGCCAGCCAGGGGCAGTCTAATGAAAAACTGTTTTTT. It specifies CASQGQSNEKLFF.